Listed below are T cell receptor beta chains from one sample, sequenced in a study of OX40 agonist ivuxolimab in advanced cancers. Clones were sequenced by immunoSEQ multiplex PCR, and TCRdb holds only the in-frame ones, with some missing. The data contain over 50,000 clones, roughly 84% of them singletons. Sequencing was performed on CD4+ or CD8+ T cells sorted from blood, taken in a trial of the OX40 agonist ivuxolimab. The source is an adult with an advanced solid tumor such as melanoma, head and neck, liver or kidney cancer. Both conserved end residues are part of each CDR3.

V gene	J gene	CDR3 protein
TRBV27	TRBJ2-2	CASRGWFRENTGELFF
TRBV2	TRBJ1-6	CASSIGGSYNSPLHF
TRBV2	TRBJ1-2	CASTRDSNYGYTF
TRBV5-1	.	CASSLAGGSDEQYF
TRBV5-4	TRBJ1-4	CASSSEGTNEKLFF
TRBV2	TRBJ1-5	CASRNRAGQPQHF
TRBV5-1	TRBJ2-1	CASSPDASGGAYEQFF
TRBV19	TRBJ2-3	CASKGQGPTDTQYF
TRBV6-4	TRBJ2-3	CASSEGGNTQYF
TRBV15	TRBJ1-4	CATSRLPGPPHEKLFF
TRBV5-1	TRBJ1-2	CASSWDGTSNYGYTF
TRBV11-2	TRBJ1-2	CASSPVGADWKGGYTF
TRBV5-1	TRBJ1-5	CASSLLGAGNQPQHF
TRBV18	TRBJ1-4	CASSPYPPQGNEKLFF
TRBV6-5	TRBJ1-6	CASTRGLNSPLHF
TRBV7-9	TRBJ2-3	CASSPGRQGSLF
TRBV27	TRBJ2-3	CASSLPGGEGVGTDTQYF
TRBV6-5	TRBJ1-2	CATRQTGQGYGYTF
TRBV4-2	TRBJ1-4	CASSQPSTNEKLFF
TRBV10-2	TRBJ2-1	CASRATGEAEQFF
TRBV10-1	TRBJ2-1	CASSEDWDGTPLSNEQFF
TRBV6-1	TRBJ1-6	CASSPTYDNSPLHF
TRBV5-4	TRBJ2-1	CASSRGQNGLGEQFF
TRBV20-1	TRBJ1-2	CSATGGRGYTF
TRBV9	TRBJ1-1	CASSVSQGANEAFF
TRBV5-1	TRBJ2-3	CASSLDPTSTDTQYF
TRBV6-6	TRBJ1-2	CASSHRDTSLDYGYTF
TRBV7-3	TRBJ1-3	CASSTGTGNTIYF
TRBV27	TRBJ1-2	CASSTDQGVYGYTF
TRBV5-1	TRBJ1-1	CASSPFNTGGITEAFF
TRBV7-9	TRBJ2-7	CASTRGTGDYEQYF
TRBV30	TRBJ2-7	CAWSVRDWEQYF
TRBV6-1	TRBJ2-1	CASSEIMRQGDSEQFF
TRBV5-1	TRBJ2-3	CASSFGQDTDTQYF
TRBV5-1	TRBJ1-1	CASRSEGRTEAFF
TRBV6-1	TRBJ1-1	CASTQGERGGAFF
TRBV19	TRBJ2-6	CASNSPGTGANVLTF
TRBV5-1	TRBJ2-3	CASQTSGSTDTQYF
TRBV9	TRBJ1-6	CASSVRRWDRLNSPLHF
TRBV5-1	TRBJ2-1	CASSSASGSYNEQFF
TRBV30	TRBJ1-3	CAWTLGQPLSSIYF
TRBV2	TRBJ2-1	CASRGTSGRQEQFF
TRBV29-1	TRBJ1-2	CSATGAYGYTF
TRBV6-1	TRBJ1-5	CASRGETRNQPQHF
TRBV9	TRBJ2-5	CASSPLRSGNGRETQYF
TRBV6-1	TRBJ2-7	CASSEPIEQYF
TRBV5-1	TRBJ1-1	CASSLDDRATHTEAFF
TRBV5-1	TRBJ2-3	CASSLIFGGGNTDTQYF
TRBV6-5	TRBJ2-2	CASSYQGTNTGELFF
TRBV6-1	TRBJ1-5	CASSAHFNQPQHF
TRBV6-1	TRBJ2-7	CASTKGNRGPNEQYF
TRBV30	TRBJ2-2	CAWRTVTGELFF
TRBV27	TRBJ2-3	CASSLLSSFVDTQYF
TRBV19	TRBJ2-3	CASNVGSADTQYF
TRBV5-5	TRBJ2-2	CASSLVATTGELFF
TRBV30	TRBJ2-7	CAWSGEIYEQYF
TRBV15	TRBJ2-7	CATSRDRGQGDEQYF